What follows are 28 T cell receptor beta chains derived from one specimen sequenced in a study of T cells in localized non-small cell lung cancer. TCRdb keeps only in-frame clones here, not all; method: immunoSEQ multiplex PCR. In the table there are about 18,000 clones, roughly 90% of which are singletons. Sequenced here: peripheral blood, sampled before any cancer treatment. Receptors were obtained from an older male donor with stage II squamous cell lung carcinoma.

To note about this clone: One junction end disagrees with the germline gene, perhaps due to a read error. The chain is built from TRBV7-7 and TRBJ2-1; no firm D call. Looked up from germline, CDR1 is SSHAT and CDR2 is FNYEAQ (reference sequence). CDR3 size: 14 residues. CDR3 DNA sequence: TGTGCTAGCAGCTTAGGTCAACGGTCGGATGAGCAGTTCTTC. Its protein is CASSLGQRSDEQFF.

This chain uses TRBV27 with TRBJ2-5, with D hard to call. The CDR3 is 14 residues long. Germline V gene data show CDR1 as MNHEY and CDR2 as SMNVEV (reference sequence). Trimming pared 0 bases from V and 0 bases from J, leaving 5 bases between. CDR3 in DNA: TGTGCCAGCAGTTTATCGGGGTACCAAGAGACCCAGTACTTC. This translates into CASSLSGYQETQYF.

This clone came up once. The chain employs TRBV2 and TRBJ2-7; 8 bases are shared with TRBD1. Germline CDR1 reads SNHLY; CDR2 reads FYNNEI. V trimming: 3 bases; J trimming: 7 bases; junction bases outside the gene matches: 5. The CDR3 totals 13 residues. CDR3 nucleotide sequence: TGTGCCAGCAGTGATCAGGGGGCGGGGGAGCAGTACTTC. This sequence encodes CASSDQGAGEQYF.

This chain uses TRBV27 with TRBJ2-7; D gene uncertain. This CDR3 comprises 13 residues. CDR1 and CDR2 (germline): MNHEY, SMNVEV (reference sequence). CDR3: CASARSSTYEQYF. The DNA for the CDR3 is TGTGCGAGTGCCCGGTCCTCAACCTACGAGCAGTACTTC.

The chain recombines TRBV5-1 with TRBJ2-7; D ambiguous. This CDR3 has 14 amino acids. The germline CDR1 and CDR2 sequences are SGHRS and YFSETQ. V lost 0 bases, J lost 2 bases, and 9 bases lay in between. The CDR3 DNA follows: TGCGCCAGCAGCTTGGCCCCCCGCCCCTACGAGCAGTACTTC. It is translated as CASSLAPRPYEQYF. Based on the CDR3 plus reference TRBV5-1 and TRBJ2-7, the full variable domain is KAGVTQTPRYLIKTRGQQVTLSCSPISGHRSVSWYQQTPGQGLQFLFEYFSETQRNKGNFPGRFSGRQFSNSRSEMNVSTLELGDSALYLCASSLAPRPYEQYFGPGTRLTVT.

This sequence joins TRBV27 and TRBJ2-7; no clear D. CDR3 length equals 14 residues. Trimming pared 6 bases from V and 0 bases from J, leaving 12 bases between. Germline assignment: CDR1 MNHEY and CDR2 SMNVEV (reference sequence). The CDR3 DNA follows: TGTGCCAGCAGCCCGGTCAAGAGCTCCTACGAGCAGTACTTC. Its translation is CASSPVKSSYEQYF.

V is TRBV5-1 and J is TRBJ2-5, with 11 bases identical to TRBD2. V was clipped by 0 bases and J by 8 bases; unmatched bases: 12. Germline values: CDR1 SGHRS, CDR2 YFSETQ. The CDR3 consists of 17 residues. For the CDR3, the DNA is TGCGCCAGCAGCTTGGCTTTCCGAGGGACTAGCGGAGGAACCCAGTACTTC. Protein product: CASSLAFRGTSGGTQYF.

This chain links TRBV5-1 with TRBJ2-5, with D perhaps assigned TRBD1 or TRBD2 (5 bases each). The CDR3 has 13 residues. V lost 4 bases and J lost 2, with 9 bases in between. Germline V gene data show CDR1 as SGHRS and CDR2 as YFSETQ. CDR3 loop: CASSGGAQETQYF. As DNA, the CDR3 is TGCGCCAGCAGCGGGGGAGCTCAAGAGACCCAGTACTTC.

V gene TRBV13 combines with J gene TRBJ2-1; 11 bases are a match to TRBD2. CDR3 length equals 16 residues. V was pared by 1 base and J by 7 bases, with 6 bases of the junction left unmatched. Germline CDR1 PRHDT, CDR2 FYEKMQ (reference sequence). CDR3 region: CASSLALGLAVNEQFF. CDR3 nucleotides: TGTGCCAGCAGCTTAGCCCTGGGACTAGCGGTAAATGAGCAGTTCTTC.

The chain has TRBV5-1 and TRBJ2-7; D gene uncertain. Germline V gene data show CDR1 as SGHRS and CDR2 as YFSETQ. CDR3 length: 15 amino acids. Trimming took 4 bases from V and 2 from J, leaving 16 bases between them. CDR3 DNA sequence: TGCGCCAGCAGCCAGCGCCTTGACCGGGCCTACGAGCAGTACTTC. This sequence encodes CASSQRLDRAYEQYF.

V usage is TRBV27 and J usage is TRBJ1-1; unclear D gene. The CDR3 covers 14 residues. Germline CDR1 MNHEY, CDR2 SMNVEV (reference sequence). V lost 5 bases and J 2 bases, leaving 12 bases between the germline ends. As DNA, the CDR3 is TGTGCCAGCAGTCTCGGACGGAGCAACACTGAAGCTTTCTTT. Amino acids: CASSLGRSNTEAFF.

The genes are TRBV30 and TRBJ1-2; D is unresolved. Trimming removed 2 bases at V and 9 bases at J, with 10 bases between. CDR3 length: 11 amino acids. Germline-derived CDR1 and CDR2 are GTSNPN and SVGIG (reference sequence). The DNA for the CDR3 is TGTGCCTGGAGTAACCTTGGTAGCTACACCTTC. Translated: CAWSNLGSYTF.

This chain uses TRBV19 with TRBJ2-3, with D tentatively TRBD2 (5 bases). With 3 bases removed from V and 7 bases from J, the gap between germline ends came to 23 bases. The CDR3 has 17 residues. Germline CDR1 reads LNHDA; CDR2 reads SQIVND (reference sequence). CDR3 region: CASSIIFWAGGPHTQYF. The CDR3 DNA is TGTGCCAGTAGTATTATTTTCTGGGCAGGAGGACCCCATACGCAGTATTTT.

This sequence joins TRBV19 and TRBJ2-3, with D maybe TRBD1 (7 bases). Trimming took off 10 bases at V and 6 bases at J, with 20 bases between the two ends. This CDR3 region has 14 residues. CDR1 is LNHDA, CDR2 SQIVND, per germline (reference sequence). The CDR3 DNA sequence: TGTGCCACCGGGAACAGGGGAGGATACGATACGCAGTATTTT. It is translated as CATGNRGGYDTQYF. Together with reference TRBV19 and TRBJ2-3, the CDR3 gives the full variable domain: DGGITQSPKYLFRKEGQNVTLSCEQNLNHDAMYWYRQDPGQGLRLIYYSQIVNDFQKGDIAEGYSVSREKKESFPLTVTSAQKNPTAFYLCATGNRGGYDTQYFGPGTRLTVL.

This clone occurred once. The chain couples TRBV18 to TRBJ2-3, with 7 bases lining up with TRBD2. The V gene end was trimmed by 3 bases and the J gene end by 10 bases; junction bases not matched to a gene: 19. This CDR3 contains 17 residues. The germline V gene encodes CDR1 KGHSH and CDR2 LQKENI. CDR3: CASSPISRTRDRGAQYF. CDR3 nucleotides: TGTGCCAGCTCACCTATCTCCCGGACTAGGGACCGGGGCGCGCAGTATTTT.

V usage is TRBV29-1 and J usage is TRBJ1-1; the match to TRBD1 covers 7 bases. CDR3 size: 16 residues. Unmatched junction bases numbered 16, after V lost 6 bases and J lost 3 bases. Per the germline V gene, CDR1 is SQVTM and CDR2 is ANQGSEA. The CDR3 is CSVADRARGTDTEAFF. The CDR3 nucleotides read TGCAGCGTCGCTGACAGGGCGCGTGGAACAGACACTGAAGCTTTCTTT. Supplemented by reference TRBV29-1 and TRBJ1-1, the full variable domain reads SAVISQKPSRDICQRGTSLTIQCQVDSQVTMMFWYRQQPGQSLTLIATANQGSEATYESGFVIDKFPISRPNLTFSTLTVSNMSPEDSSIYLCSVADRARGTDTEAFFGQGTRLTVV.

CDR3 amino acids: CASSSLRGNEQFF. The CDR3 DNA sequence: TGTGCCAGCAGTTCCCTTCGAGGGAATGAGCAGTTCTTC. The chain is built from TRBV6-6 and TRBJ2-1, with D possibly matching TRBD2 (5 bases). CDR1 and CDR2 from the germline V gene are MNHNY and SVGAGI (reference sequence). Deletions cut 4 bases from V and 7 bases from J, with 11 bases between. The CDR3 has 13 amino acids.

The CDR3 loop reads CASSKTTGTYEQYF. As DNA, the CDR3 is TGTGCCAGTAGTAAGACGACAGGGACCTACGAGCAGTACTTC. This sequence joins TRBV19 and TRBJ2-7; 7 nucleotides agree with TRBD1. This CDR3 region has 14 residues. Germline V gene lookup returns CDR1 LNHDA and CDR2 SQIVND (reference sequence). After removal of 4 bases from V and 2 bases from J, the junction contained 5 bases not matched to a gene.

The J gene is TRBJ2-7, the V gene TRBV6-5; 12 bases are a match to TRBD2. Germline trimming cut 2 bases from V and 5 bases from J; bases unmatched to any gene: 1. Germline CDR1 is MNHEY and CDR2 is SVGAGI. The CDR3 is made up of 14 amino acids. The CDR3, as DNA: TGTGCCAGCAGTTACCTAGCGGGAGGGGACGAGCAGTACTTC. This sequence encodes CASSYLAGGDEQYF.

The chain uses TRBV6-5 and TRBJ2-7, with D tentatively TRBD1 or TRBD2 (5 bases each). Trimming took off 2 bases at V and 4 bases at J, with 9 bases between the two ends. Germline V lookup: CDR1 MNHEY, CDR2 SVGAGI. This CDR3 comprises 13 residues. CDR3 loop: CASSYGTGYEQYF. CDR3 nucleotides: TGTGCCAGCAGTTACGGGACGGGATACGAGCAGTACTTC.

The chain couples TRBV25-1 to TRBJ2-6, with a possible D match to TRBD2 (7 bases). This CDR3 comprises 16 residues. Germline CDR1 is MGHDK and CDR2 is SYGVNS. V was shortened by 4 bases and J by 2 bases, with 12 bases between the two germline ends. The CDR3 here is CASSAFGGPGANVLTF. The CDR3 bases are TGTGCCAGCAGTGCGTTCGGGGGGCCTGGGGCCAACGTCCTGACTTTC.

The rearrangement joins TRBV7-6 to TRBJ2-5; perhaps TRBD1 as D (5 bases). Germline lookup yields CDR1 SGHVS and CDR2 FNYEAQ. V lost 1 base and J 1 base, leaving 10 bases between the germline ends. The CDR3 consists of 15 residues. In nucleotides, the CDR3 is TGTGCCAGCAGCTTAGTTGCGACAGCCCAAGAGACCCAGTACTTC. Its translation: CASSLVATAQETQYF.

The chain links TRBV5-1 to TRBJ2-5; 10 bases fit TRBD1. Germline V CDR1 and CDR2: SGHRS, YFSETQ. V was pared by 2 bases and J by 3 bases, with 10 bases of the junction left unmatched. The CDR3 has 17 amino acids. Written as DNA, the CDR3 is TGCGCCAGCAGCTTCCCGACAGGGGGCGGGCTTAAAGAGACCCAGTACTTC. This codes for CASSFPTGGGLKETQYF.

V gene TRBV5-8 combines with J gene TRBJ1-1, with a weak D call TRBD1 (5 bases). The CDR3 contains 16 residues. The germline V gene encodes CDR1 SGHTS and CDR2 YDEGEE. Trimming took off 2 bases at V and 5 bases at J, with 19 bases between the two ends. CDR3 amino acids: CASSFRAGLGKTEAFF. CDR3 in DNA: TGTGCCAGCAGCTTTCGTGCAGGGTTGGGAAAGACTGAAGCTTTCTTT.

J is TRBJ1-5 and V is TRBV7-2, with D tentatively TRBD1 (5 bases). CDR3 length: 16 residues. Germline V gene sequence: CDR1 SGHTA, CDR2 FQGNSA. V was trimmed by 0 bases and J by 1 base, leaving 10 bases between them. CDR3 loop: CASSLASGSSNQPQHF. CDR3 in DNA: TGTGCCAGCAGCTTAGCCTCAGGGTCAAGCAATCAGCCCCAGCATTTT.

The chain couples TRBV4-1 to TRBJ2-1, with D possibly matching TRBD1 (7 bases). With 1 base removed from V and 2 bases from J, the gap between germline ends came to 15 bases. The CDR3 length is 17 residues. Germline CDR1 reads MGHRA; CDR2 reads YSYEKL. The CDR3 reads CASSQVGGGGTYNEQFF. The CDR3 region has the DNA TGCGCCAGCAGCCAAGTCGGAGGGGGCGGGACCTACAATGAGCAGTTCTTC.

J is TRBJ1-4 and V is TRBV2; D call uncertain. Trimming left V 7 bases short and J 4 bases short, with 10 bases between. This CDR3 region has 13 residues. The germline CDR1 and CDR2 sequences are SNHLY and FYNNEI. CDR3 region: CASNLHGNEKLFF. CDR3 sequence (DNA): TGTGCCAGCAATTTACATGGTAATGAAAAACTGTTTTTT.

This chain connects TRBV28 to TRBJ1-1, with D unresolved. The CDR3 sequence is 12 residues long. The germline V and J ends were trimmed by 6 bases and 11 bases, with 16 bases remaining between them. Germline CDR1 reads MDHEN; CDR2 reads SYDVKM. The CDR3 region has the DNA TGTGCCAGCAGCTCAGGACCGGAATGGGCTTTCTTT. Amino acids: CASSSGPEWAFF.